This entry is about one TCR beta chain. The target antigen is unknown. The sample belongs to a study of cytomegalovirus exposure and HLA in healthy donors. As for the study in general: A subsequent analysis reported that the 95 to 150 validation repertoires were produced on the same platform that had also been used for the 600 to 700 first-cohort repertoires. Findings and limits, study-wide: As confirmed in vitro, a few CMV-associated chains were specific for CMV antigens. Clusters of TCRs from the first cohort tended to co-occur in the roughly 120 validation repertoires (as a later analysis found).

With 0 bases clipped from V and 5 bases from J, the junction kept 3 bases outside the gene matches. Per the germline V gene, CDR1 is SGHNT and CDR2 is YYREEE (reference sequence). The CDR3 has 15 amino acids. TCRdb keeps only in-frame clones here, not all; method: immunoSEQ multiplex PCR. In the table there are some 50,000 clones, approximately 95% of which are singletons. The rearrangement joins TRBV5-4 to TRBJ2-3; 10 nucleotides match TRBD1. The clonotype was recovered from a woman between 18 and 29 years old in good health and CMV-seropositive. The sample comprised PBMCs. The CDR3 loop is CASSLGGQGRDTQYF. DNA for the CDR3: TGTGCCAGCAGCTTGGGGGGACAGGGGCGAGATACGCAGTATTTT.